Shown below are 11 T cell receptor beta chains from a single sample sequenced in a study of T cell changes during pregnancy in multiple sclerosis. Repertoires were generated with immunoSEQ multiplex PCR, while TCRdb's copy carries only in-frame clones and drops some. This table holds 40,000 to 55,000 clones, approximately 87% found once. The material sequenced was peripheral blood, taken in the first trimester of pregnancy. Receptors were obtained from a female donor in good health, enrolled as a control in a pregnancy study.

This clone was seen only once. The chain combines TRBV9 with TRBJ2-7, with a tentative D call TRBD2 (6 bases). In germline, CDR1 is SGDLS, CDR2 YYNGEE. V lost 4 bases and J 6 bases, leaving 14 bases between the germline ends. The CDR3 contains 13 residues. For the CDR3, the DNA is TGTGCCAGCAGCCGGTCGGGGGTCGGCGAGCAGTACTTC. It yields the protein CASSRSGVGEQYF.

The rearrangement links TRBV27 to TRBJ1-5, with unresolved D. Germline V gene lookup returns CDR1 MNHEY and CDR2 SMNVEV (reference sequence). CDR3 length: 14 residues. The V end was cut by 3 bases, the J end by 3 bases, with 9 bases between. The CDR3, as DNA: TGTGCCAGCAGTTTCTCAGGCCCCAATCAGCCCCAGCATTTT. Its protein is CASSFSGPNQPQHF.

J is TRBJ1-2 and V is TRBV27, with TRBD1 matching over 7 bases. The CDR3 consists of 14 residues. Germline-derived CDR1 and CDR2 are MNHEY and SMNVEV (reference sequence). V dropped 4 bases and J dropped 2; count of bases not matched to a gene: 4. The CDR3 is CASSSTTGNYGYTF. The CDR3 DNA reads TGTGCCAGCAGTTCTACGACAGGGAACTATGGCTACACCTTC.

CDR3 in DNA: TGTGCCGTCCAGGGGGTGGGCACCGGGGAGCTGTTTTTT. This gives the protein CAVQGVGTGELFF. The V and J genes are TRBV10-3 and TRBJ2-2, with 7 positions matching TRBD1. Germline CDR1 and CDR2: ENHRY and SYGVKD. Trimming cost V 11 bases and J 4 bases; bases outside gene matches: 7. This CDR3 has 13 residues.

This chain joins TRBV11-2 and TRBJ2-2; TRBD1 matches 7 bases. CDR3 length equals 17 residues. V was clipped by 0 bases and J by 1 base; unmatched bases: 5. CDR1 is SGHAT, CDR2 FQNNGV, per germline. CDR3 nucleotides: TGTGCCAGCAGCTTAGACCCCGGGACAGAGAACACCGGGGAGCTGTTTTTT. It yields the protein CASSLDPGTENTGELFF.

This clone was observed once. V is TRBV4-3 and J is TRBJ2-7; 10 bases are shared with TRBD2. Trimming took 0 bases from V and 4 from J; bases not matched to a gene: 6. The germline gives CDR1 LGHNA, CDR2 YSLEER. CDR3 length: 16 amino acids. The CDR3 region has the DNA TGCGCCAGCAGCCAAGAGCCTAGCGGGAGTGGTTACGAGCAGTACTTC. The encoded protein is CASSQEPSGSGYEQYF.

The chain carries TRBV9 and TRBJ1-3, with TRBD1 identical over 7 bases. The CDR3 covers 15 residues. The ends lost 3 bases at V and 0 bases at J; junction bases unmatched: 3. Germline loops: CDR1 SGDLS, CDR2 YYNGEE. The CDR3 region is CASSAAGGSGNTIYF. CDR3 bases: TGTGCCAGCAGCGCCGCAGGGGGCTCTGGAAACACCATATATTTT.

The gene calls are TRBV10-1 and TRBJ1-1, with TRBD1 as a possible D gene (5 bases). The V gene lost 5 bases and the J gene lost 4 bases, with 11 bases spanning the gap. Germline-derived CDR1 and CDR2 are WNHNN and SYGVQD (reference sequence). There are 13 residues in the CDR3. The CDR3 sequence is CASSPGVGTEAFF. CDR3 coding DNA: TGCGCCAGCAGTCCGGGGGTAGGCACTGAAGCTTTCTTT.

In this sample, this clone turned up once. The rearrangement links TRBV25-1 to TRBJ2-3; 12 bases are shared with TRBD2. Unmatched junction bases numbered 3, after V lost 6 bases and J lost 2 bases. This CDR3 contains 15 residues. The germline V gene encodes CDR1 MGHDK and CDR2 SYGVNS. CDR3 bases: TGTGCCAGCAGAGGACTAGCGGGACCCACAGATACGCAGTATTTT. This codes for CASRGLAGPTDTQYF.

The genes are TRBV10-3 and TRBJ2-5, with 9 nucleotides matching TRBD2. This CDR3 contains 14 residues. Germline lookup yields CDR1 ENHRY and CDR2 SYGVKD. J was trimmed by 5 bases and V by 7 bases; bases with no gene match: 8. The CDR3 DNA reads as TGTGCCATCATGCAAGCGGGGGGCGCGGAGACCCAGTACTTC. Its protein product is CAIMQAGGAETQYF.

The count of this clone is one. The CDR3 loop is CASSSRLAGGPNTGELFF. The DNA for the CDR3 is TGTGCCAGCAGCTCGAGACTAGCGGGGGGGCCGAACACCGGGGAGCTGTTTTTT. This chain joins TRBV7-2 and TRBJ2-2; the match to TRBD2 covers 14 bases. The CDR3 is 18 amino acids. Trimming took 4 bases from V and 0 from J; bases not matched to a gene: 4. CDR1 is SGHTA and CDR2 is FQGNSA in the germline V gene. Full variable domain (outside the CDR3, taken from reference TRBV7-2 and TRBJ2-2): GAGVSQSPSNKVTEKGKDVELRCDPISGHTALYWYRQSLGQGLEFLIYFQGNSAPDKSGLPSDRFSAERTGGSVSTLTIQRTQQEDSAVYLCASSSRLAGGPNTGELFFGEGSRLTVL.